The entry that follows covers one T cell receptor beta chain sequence. These data come from a study of blood T cell repertoires in COVID-19. At the level of the study: The United States, Italy and Spain were the sources of the acute and convalescent COVID-19 samples. T cells, B-cell-depleted T cells, or PBMCs supplied cDNA or gDNA.

Per the original methods: Reference gene primer amplification gave nucleated cell count estimates. Produced via immunoSEQ multiplex PCR; TCRdb's table is partial and in-frame only. The V and J calls and clone size come from that table; D and trimming were worked out from the DNA. The data contain about 76,000 clones, around nine tenths of them singletons. The sequence was collected from a man aged 25 to 45 with acute or convalescent COVID-19. The sequenced sample consisted of peripheral blood.

CDR3 residues: CSVLLAGWRGQVQFF. CDR3 in DNA: TGCAGCGTCCTCCTTGCGGGATGGCGTGGGCAGGTGCAGTTCTTC. The V gene is TRBV29-1, the J gene TRBJ2-1, with TRBD2 as a possible D gene (6 bases). The V and J ends lost 6 bases and 12 bases respectively, with 27 bases between them. The CDR3 runs to 15 residues. Germline CDR1 is SQVTM and CDR2 is ANQGSEA.